A selection of T cell receptor beta chains follows, all from one sample in a study of T cells expressing NK-cell markers. After re-calling the 5' RACE reads, TCRdb lists one entry per CDR3 protein, DNA absent. Its table records 550,000 to 600,000 distinct CDR3 sequences. The sample was blood T cells: a sorted CD56 or NKG2C T cell subset, CD4+ or CD8+ T cells, or bulk PBMC T cells (not recorded which). These receptors were obtained from a man between 18 and 35 years old in good health. Both conserved end residues are part of each CDR3.

V,J,CDR3
TRBV20-1,TRBJ2-5,CSARGMGRGETQYF
TRBV7-9,TRBJ2-1,CASSKSGTGDYNEQFF
TRBV5-4,TRBJ2-1,CASVSSRGDEQFF
TRBV29-1,TRBJ2-1,CSVFAGENSSYNEQFF
TRBV19,TRBJ2-5,CASSIAGGGETQYF
TRBV28,TRBJ2-5,CASSPRDRSLQETQYF
TRBV7-2,TRBJ2-3,CASSHDGHSTDTQYF
TRBV5-5,TRBJ2-3,CASSLAIRGISTDTQYF
TRBV4-1,TRBJ2-1,CASRDGGSDNEQFF
TRBV28,TRBJ2-2,CATGHGTGVTGELFF
TRBV28,TRBJ2-3,CASSLSLLRNRVDTQYF
TRBV28,TRBJ2-3,CASSIRPRDSTDTQYF
TRBV10-3,TRBJ2-3,CAISGGSESTDTQYF
TRBV5-1,TRBJ2-2,CASSAYRGPNTGELFF
TRBV9,TRBJ2-1,CASSVGGPFHNEQFF
TRBV12-3/TRBV12-4,TRBJ1-2,CASILAGVSNYGYTF
TRBV4-3,TRBJ2-2,CASSQDTGKAGELFF
TRBV12-3/TRBV12-4,TRBJ1-1,CASSFWSSRQANTEAFF
TRBV9,TRBJ2-3,CASSATTGGATQYF
TRBV29-1,TRBJ1-1,CSALGRSGQGARSTEAFF
TRBV10-3,TRBJ1-1,CAISGTENTEAFF
TRBV7-9,TRBJ2-3,CASSLSDRMTDTQYF
TRBV6-5,TRBJ1-6,CASSYSGTGGSPLHF
TRBV24-1,TRBJ2-3,CATSETDDPFGTDTQYF
TRBV28,TRBJ2-2,CASSPPGAYTGELFF
TRBV4-3,TRBJ2-7,CASSFGAGARQYF
TRBV12-3/TRBV12-4,TRBJ2-1,CASSFASGTYNEQFF
TRBV7-8,TRBJ2-1,CASSPIAGAPGEQFF